These 23 T cell receptor beta chains were all obtained from the same sample, sequenced in a study of response to subunit inactivated influenza vaccine. TCRdb re-called the RT-PCR reads through MiXCR, storing one row per CDR3 protein. The sample has 590,000 or so distinct CDR3 sequences, around 15% seen once. The material was PBMCs from blood, obtained around 14 days before vaccination. Receptor source: a man between 45 and 60 years old who received an inactivated influenza vaccine.

This clonotype was counted a few times. The chain employs TRBV20-1 and TRBJ2-2; D unclear. The V gene lost 2 bases and the J gene lost 3 bases, with 4 bases spanning the gap. The CDR3 spans 12 residues. CDR1 is DFQATT, CDR2 SNEGSKA, per germline (reference sequence). The CDR3 loop reads CSARRDTGELFF. CDR3 in DNA: TGCAGTGCTAGACGGGACACCGGGGAGCTGTTTTTT.

The V gene is TRBV12-3 or TRBV12-4, the J gene TRBJ1-4; no clear D. V lost 2 bases and J lost 5, with 9 bases in between. CDR3 length equals 14 residues. The CDR3 is CASSLWERNEKLFF. The CDR3 nucleotides are TGTGCCAGCAGTTTATGGGAGCGCAATGAAAAACTGTTTTTT.

CDR3 region: CASSTLGSSGANVLTF. The CDR3 nucleotides are TGTGCCAGCAGCACGCTAGGTAGCTCTGGGGCCAACGTCCTGACTTTC. The rearrangement uses TRBV9 and TRBJ2-6; D is unresolved. Trimming removed 4 bases at V and 0 bases at J, with 11 bases between. The CDR3 is 16 amino acids. Germline V CDR1 and CDR2: SGDLS, YYNGEE.

The rearrangement joins TRBV9 to TRBJ2-3, with TRBD1 matching 7 bases. Germline loops: CDR1 SGDLS, CDR2 YYNGEE. The CDR3 consists of 14 residues. Trimming removed 3 bases from V and 5 bases from J; junction bases left unmatched: 6. For the CDR3, the DNA is TGTGCCAGCAGCGCCGCGAGGGGGCAAGATACGCAGTATTTT. Translation gives CASSAARGQDTQYF.

This clonotype was recorded a few times. The chain couples TRBV18 to TRBJ2-4; TRBD1 or TRBD2 may be the D gene (5 bases each). The length of the CDR3 is 15 residues. Between the trimmed V and J ends, which lost 6 bases and 6 bases, there was a span of 18 bases. Germline V lookup: CDR1 KGHSH, CDR2 LQKENI. The CDR3 here is CASSKGQGAGNIQYF. CDR3 bases: TGTGCCAGCTCTAAGGGGCAGGGTGCGGGAAACATTCAGTACTTC.

As concerns this clonotype: A single base separates this from a much larger clone, so it may be a read error. This chain links TRBV7-9 with TRBJ2-2; the match to TRBD1 covers 8 bases. This CDR3 is built from 15 residues. V was clipped by 5 bases and J by 7 bases; unmatched bases: 9. Germline CDR1 is SEHNR and CDR2 is FQNEAQ (reference sequence). In DNA form, the CDR3 reads TGTGCCAGCAGCACCGGACAGGGAAGGATCGGGGAGCTGTTTTTT. The encoded protein is CASSTGQGRIGELFF.

This clonotype was seen only a few times. The chain couples TRBV7-9 to TRBJ1-3; the match to TRBD1 covers 9 bases. Losses at the gene ends were 7 bases for V and 2 bases for J; bases not matched to a gene: 9. The CDR3 runs 16 residues. The germline V gene has CDR1 SEHNR and CDR2 FQNEAQ (reference sequence). DNA for the CDR3: TGTGCCAGCACCGAAAGACAGGGGGGAACTGGAAACACCATATATTTT. Amino acid sequence: CASTERQGGTGNTIYF.

This clonotype has more than one count but fewer than ten. This chain links TRBV12-3 or TRBV12-4 with TRBJ2-3; 9 positions agree with TRBD2. CDR3 length: 15 amino acids. J gave up 2 bases and V 3 bases, and 3 bases lay outside the gene matches. Here the CDR3 reads CASSFGGGDTDTQYF. CDR3 coding DNA: TGTGCCAGCAGTTTTGGCGGGGGGGACACAGATACGCAGTATTTT.

The chain carries TRBV5-5 and TRBJ2-1; 8 bases line up with TRBD1. The J segment lost 5 bases and the V segment lost 4 bases, leaving 8 bases of the junction unmatched. Germline CDR1 is SGHKS and CDR2 is YYEKEE (reference sequence). The CDR3 length is 15 residues. CDR3 coding DNA: TGTGCCAGCAGCCGAGAGTGGACAGGGCACAATGAGCAGTTCTTC. This codes for CASSREWTGHNEQFF.

This chain connects TRBV6-5 to TRBJ2-2; 7 positions match TRBD1. With 2 bases clipped from V and 6 bases from J, the junction kept 3 bases outside the gene matches. The CDR3 has 14 amino acids. Germline loops: CDR1 MNHEY, CDR2 SVGAGI. This CDR3 is CASSYATGPGELFF. CDR3 nucleotides: TGTGCCAGCAGTTACGCGACAGGGCCCGGGGAGCTGTTTTTT.

This clonotype has only a few counts. The chain is built from TRBV12-3 or TRBV12-4 and TRBJ1-6, with 9 bases that match TRBD1. With V trimmed by 4 bases and J by 8 bases, 24 bases remained unmatched. The length of the CDR3 is 21 residues. CDR3 sequence (DNA): TGTGCCAGCAGTTCCCTCGGAGCCGGGACAGGGACCAGCGCTAAGCATTCACCCCTCCACTTT. Protein: CASSSLGAGTGTSAKHSPLHF.

This chain joins TRBV9 and TRBJ2-7; a possible D gene is TRBD1 (6 bases). Germline V gives CDR1 SGDLS, CDR2 YYNGEE. The CDR3 sequence is 15 residues long. Trimming removed 0 bases from V and 5 bases from J, with 15 bases in between. The CDR3 nucleotides read TGTGCCAGCAGCGTAGCTTGGGCAGGGGCCAACGAGCAGTACTTC. Translating gives CASSVAWAGANEQYF. The full variable domain, rest sourced from reference TRBV9 and TRBJ2-7, is DSGVTQTPKHLITATGQRVTLRCSPRSGDLSVYWYQQSLDQGLQFLIQYYNGEERAKGNILERFSAQQFPDLHSELNLSSLELGDSALYFCASSVAWAGANEQYFGPGTRLTVT.

Only a few counts were recorded for this clonotype. The chain is built from TRBV6-1 and TRBJ2-1; 8 nucleotides line up with TRBD2. V dropped 5 bases and J dropped 6; count of bases not matched to a gene: 6. Germline V gene sequence: CDR1 MNHNS, CDR2 SASEGT. CDR3 length equals 14 residues. Here the CDR3 reads CASSQPGLVNEQFF. DNA for the CDR3: TGTGCCAGCAGTCAACCGGGACTAGTCAATGAGCAGTTCTTC.

This clonotype was seen repeatedly, ten times or more. The rearrangement links TRBV5-1 to TRBJ2-2; 11 bases are shared with TRBD2. Trimming at V came to 1 base and at J to 2 bases, leaving 4 bases not matched to a gene. This CDR3 spans 17 amino acids. Looked up from germline, CDR1 is SGHRS and CDR2 is YFSETQ. The CDR3 nucleotides are TGCGCCAGCAGCTTGACCACTAGCGGGAGTAACACCGGGGAGCTGTTTTTT. Translated: CASSLTTSGSNTGELFF.

The chain recombines TRBV6-2 or TRBV6-3 with TRBJ2-1; 9 bases fit TRBD1. Germline V gene sequence: CDR1 MNHEY, CDR2 SVGEGT. The CDR3 covers 14 residues. V gave up 7 bases and J gave up 3 bases; unmatched junction bases: 4. For the CDR3, the DNA is TGTGCCAGCAAGACAGGGGGGAACTACAATGAGCAGTTCTTC. Translation gives CASKTGGNYNEQFF.

The rearrangement uses TRBV2 and TRBJ2-7; 11 nucleotides align to TRBD2. The germline gives CDR1 SNHLY, CDR2 FYNNEI. The CDR3 extends over 14 amino acids. The V segment lost 4 bases and the J segment 3 bases; nucleotides outside the gene matches: 2. This CDR3 is CASSVTSGSYEQYF. The CDR3 coding sequence is TGTGCCAGCAGTGTTACTAGCGGGAGCTACGAGCAGTACTTC. Full variable domain (missing parts from reference TRBV2 and TRBJ2-7): EPEVTQTPSHQVTQMGQEVILRCVPISNHLYFYWYRQILGQKVEFLVSFYNNEISEKSEIFDDQFSVERPDGSNFTLKIRSTKLEDSAMYFCASSVTSGSYEQYFGPGTRLTVT.

This clonotype was recorded many times. The J gene is TRBJ2-1, the V gene TRBV5-4, with D maybe TRBD1 (5 bases). This CDR3 spans 14 amino acids. Germline V lookup: CDR1 SGHNT, CDR2 YYREEE (reference sequence). The V end lost 0 bases, the J end lost 5 bases, and 9 bases lay between the germline ends. The CDR3 DNA is TGTGCCAGCAGCTTGGGGGTGACAGACAATGAGCAGTTCTTC. Protein product: CASSLGVTDNEQFF.

This clonotype was seen many times. The rearrangement links TRBV7-8 to TRBJ2-1, with 7 nucleotides matching TRBD2. In germline, CDR1 is SGHVS, CDR2 FQNEAQ. Trimming removed 2 bases from V and 9 bases from J; junction bases left unmatched: 1. The CDR3 loop spans 12 amino acids. DNA for the CDR3: TGTGCCAGCAGCTTACAGCGGGGTGAGCAGTTCTTC. It translates to CASSLQRGEQFF.

This clonotype appeared a few times. The V and J genes are TRBV28 and TRBJ2-1, with a possible D match to TRBD1 (6 bases). Per germline, CDR1 MDHEN and CDR2 SYDVKM. Deletions cut 4 bases from V and 0 bases from J, with 22 bases between. The CDR3 contains 19 residues. CDR3 DNA: TGTGCCAGCAGTTCGGCAGGGGCCTTTTATTTGAGCTCCTACAATGAGCAGTTCTTC. It yields the protein CASSSAGAFYLSSYNEQFF.

The sample holds a few counts of this clonotype. V gene TRBV27 combines with J gene TRBJ2-3; TRBD2 aligns across 9 bases. V gave up 6 bases and J gave up 6 bases; unmatched junction bases: 7. The CDR3 contains 14 residues. Germline V lookup: CDR1 MNHEY, CDR2 SMNVEV (reference sequence). CDR3 sequence reads: CASSRMAGGDTQYF. The CDR3 DNA reads TGTGCCAGCAGCCGAATGGCGGGGGGGGATACGCAGTATTTT.

This clonotype has only a few counts. This rearrangement joins TRBV5-4 to TRBJ2-2; perhaps TRBD2 as D (6 bases). The germline gives CDR1 SGHNT, CDR2 YYREEE (reference sequence). The CDR3 runs to 13 residues. V lost 4 bases, J lost 7 bases, and 11 bases lay in between. The CDR3 spells CASSTTSVGELFF. The CDR3 nucleotides are TGTGCCAGCAGCACGACTAGTGTCGGGGAGCTGTTTTTT.

This clonotype was observed many times. CDR3 loop: CSVEIGANIQYF. CDR3 coding DNA: TGCAGCGTTGAGATAGGGGCAAACATTCAGTACTTC. V and J are TRBV29-1 and TRBJ2-4, with a possible D match to TRBD1 (5 bases). This CDR3 has 12 residues. CDR1 SQVTM and CDR2 ANQGSEA come from the germline V gene. V lost 3 bases and J lost 6, with 9 bases in between.

The V call is TRBV12-3 or TRBV12-4, the J call TRBJ2-5; perhaps TRBD1 as D (5 bases). V shed 3 bases and J shed 1 base, with 9 bases lying between them. This CDR3 region has 14 residues. For the CDR3, the DNA is TGTGCCAGCAGTTTTATTGACAGCCAAGAGACCCAGTACTTC. Translating gives CASSFIDSQETQYF.